These 7 T cell receptor beta chains share one sample of origin, sequenced in a study of blood T cell repertoires in COVID-19. The data were produced by immunoSEQ multiplex PCR, yet TCRdb's version contains in-frame clones alone and is incomplete. The table shows some 49,000 clones, with approximately 83% occurring only once. Sequenced: peripheral blood. These receptors were collected from a human donor in a cohort sampled during active COVID-19.

The rearrangement links TRBV5-1 to TRBJ2-5; 7 nucleotides line up with TRBD2. The germline gives CDR1 SGHRS, CDR2 YFSETQ. The CDR3 loop spans 17 amino acids. The ends lost 0 bases at V and 2 bases at J; junction bases unmatched: 10. The CDR3 DNA sequence: TGCGCCAGCAGCTTGGGAGCTTGGCGGGAGTATCAAGAGACCCAGTACTTC. Residues: CASSLGAWREYQETQYF.

This clone has only a few counts. CDR3 coding DNA: TGTGCCAGCAGCTTGGGACAGGACAATGAGCAGTTCTTC. Amino acid sequence: CASSLGQDNEQFF. This chain joins TRBV5-4 and TRBJ2-1, with D maybe TRBD1 (6 bases). CDR1 and CDR2 from the germline V gene are SGHNT and YYREEE (reference sequence). The V and J ends lost 0 bases and 5 bases respectively, with 6 bases between them. The CDR3 sequence is 13 residues long. Supplemented by reference TRBV5-4 and TRBJ2-1, the full variable domain reads ETGVTQSPTHLIKTRGQQVTLRCSSQSGHNTVSWYQQALGQGPQFIFQYYREEENGRGNFPPRFSGLQFPNYSSELNVNALELDDSALYLCASSLGQDNEQFFGPGTRLTVL.

The rearrangement links TRBV4-3 to TRBJ1-2; 10 bases are shared with TRBD1. The CDR3 runs to 13 residues. J was trimmed by 6 bases and V by 4 bases; bases with no gene match: 2. Germline CDR1 and CDR2: LGHNA and YSLEER. CDR3 sequence (DNA): TGCGCCAGCAGCCCTGGACAGGGGGATGGCTACACCTTC. Translating it yields CASSPGQGDGYTF.

The table lists this clone with a count of one. The chain uses TRBV18 and TRBJ2-1; the match to TRBD2 covers 8 bases. Per germline, CDR1 KGHSH and CDR2 LQKENI. V was clipped by 3 bases and J by 0 bases; unmatched bases: 10. CDR3 length equals 18 residues. The CDR3 DNA sequence: TGTGCCAGCTCACCGCTCCGACTAGCGCAGAGCTCCTACAATGAGCAGTTCTTC. Translation: CASSPLRLAQSSYNEQFF.

With regard to this clone: The sample holds other DNA sequences that translate to the same CDR3. The chain employs TRBV7-2 and TRBJ1-5, with D uncertain. There are 12 residues in the CDR3. V was shortened by 4 bases and J by 4 bases, with 5 bases between the two germline ends. In germline, CDR1 is SGHTA, CDR2 FQGNSA. The CDR3 is CASSSYNQPQHF. CDR3 DNA sequence: TGTGCCAGCAGCTCCTATAATCAGCCCCAGCATTTT.

The chain couples TRBV19 to TRBJ2-3; D is undetermined. With 7 bases removed from V and 0 bases from J, the gap between germline ends came to 11 bases. CDR3 size: 14 residues. Germline lookup yields CDR1 LNHDA and CDR2 SQIVND (reference sequence). The CDR3 loop reads CASKASASTDTQYF. The CDR3, as DNA: TGTGCCAGTAAGGCCAGCGCTAGCACAGATACGCAGTATTTT.

A few counts support this clone. The chain carries TRBV4-2 and TRBJ2-2; maybe TRBD1 (6 bases). Trimming removed 4 bases from V and 2 bases from J, with 14 bases in between. Germline V gives CDR1 LGHNA, CDR2 YNFKEQ. This CDR3 comprises 16 residues. CDR3 coding DNA: TGTGCCAGCAGCCCCAGCGGACAGACAAACACCGGGGAGCTGTTTTTT. Translating it yields CASSPSGQTNTGELFF.